This TCR beta chain was obtained from a study of cytomegalovirus exposure and HLA in healthy donors. On the study more broadly: Falling in the Caucasian-associated ancestry cluster were roughly 86% of approximately 410 genotyped donors. Overall study findings and caveats: When a later analysis compared HLA-associated TCR beta chains with equally common others, the HLA-associated chains turned out to be more clonally expanded and to have lower generation probabilities. In vitro work confirmed that a few CMV-associated chains recognize CMV antigens. The study labeled 150 to 200 TCR beta chains cytomegalovirus-associated.

Primers for the PCR totalled 60 Vbeta and 13 Jbeta. TCRdb keeps only in-frame clones here, not all; method: immunoSEQ multiplex PCR. The table lists 85,000 to 120,000 clones, around 71% of them singletons, with roughly 0.79% in the top ten. Germline lookup yields CDR1 GTSNPN and CDR2 SVGIG (reference sequence). The CDR3 extends over 13 amino acids. Germline trimming cut 2 bases from V and 5 bases from J; bases unmatched to any gene: 5. Of note for this clone: The antigen is unknown.

The sample comprised PBMCs. The chain is built from TRBV30 and TRBJ1-1; 7 nucleotides line up with TRBD1. The sequence was obtained from a boy aged 5-17 years in good health and CMV-seronegative. The CDR3 region is CAWSNQGETEAFF. In DNA, the CDR3 is TGTGCCTGGAGTAACCAGGGGGAAACTGAAGCTTTCTTT.